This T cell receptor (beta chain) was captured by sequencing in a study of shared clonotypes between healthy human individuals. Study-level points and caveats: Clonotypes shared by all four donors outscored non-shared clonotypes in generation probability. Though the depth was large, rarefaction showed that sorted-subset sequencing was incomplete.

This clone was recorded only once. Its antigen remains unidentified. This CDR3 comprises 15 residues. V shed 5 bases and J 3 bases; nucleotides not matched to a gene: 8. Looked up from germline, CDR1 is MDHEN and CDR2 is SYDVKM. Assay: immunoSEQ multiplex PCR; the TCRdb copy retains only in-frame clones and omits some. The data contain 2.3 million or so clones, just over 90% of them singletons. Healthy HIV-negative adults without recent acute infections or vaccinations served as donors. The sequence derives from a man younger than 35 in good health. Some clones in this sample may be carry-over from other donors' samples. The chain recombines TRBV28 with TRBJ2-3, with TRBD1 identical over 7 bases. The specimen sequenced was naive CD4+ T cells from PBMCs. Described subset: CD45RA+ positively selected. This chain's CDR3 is CASSTQGRRTDTQYF. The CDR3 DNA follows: TGTGCCAGCAGTACACAGGGGAGAAGGACAGATACGCAGTATTTT. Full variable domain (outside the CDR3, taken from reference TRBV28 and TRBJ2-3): DVKVTQSSRYLVKRTGEKVFLECVQDMDHENMFWYRQDPGLGLRLIYFSYDVKMKEKGDIPEGYSVSREKKERFSLILESASTNQTSMYLCASSTQGRRTDTQYFGPGTRLTVL.